The 25 T cell receptor beta chains below come from one sample, sequenced in a study of early T cells in non-severe SARS-CoV-2 infection. From the 5' RACE reads, TCRdb called clonotypes with MiXCR, one entry per CDR3 protein. The table has under 100,000 distinct CDR3 sequences, roughly 15% seen once. Material for sequencing was whole blood. These receptor sequences come from an adult who was a healthcare worker with PCR-confirmed SARS-CoV-2 infection or an uninfected control (not recorded which).

This chain connects TRBV30 to TRBJ2-3; 8 bases are a match to TRBD1. The CDR3 has 15 residues. Germline CDR1 GTSNPN, CDR2 SVGIG (reference sequence). Trimming took 2 bases from V and 0 from J; bases not matched to a gene: 4. CDR3: CAWSRQGASTDTQYF. The CDR3 nucleotides read TGTGCCTGGAGTAGGCAGGGGGCTAGCACAGATACGCAGTATTTT.

The rearrangement uses TRBV6-5 and TRBJ1-1; no reliable D call. The germline V gene has CDR1 MNHEY and CDR2 SVGAGI. Trimming removed 6 bases at V and 0 bases at J, with 11 bases between. CDR3 length equals 14 residues. The CDR3 DNA reads as TGTGCCAGCAGCAGGCAGTTGATGAACACTGAAGCTTTCTTT. It is translated as CASSRQLMNTEAFF.

The V call is TRBV14, the J call TRBJ1-2, with D tentatively TRBD1 (5 bases). This CDR3 region has 15 residues. Germline assignment: CDR1 SGHDN and CDR2 FVKESK. V was pared by 0 bases and J by 5 bases, with 13 bases between. The CDR3 sequence is CASSQDSWPGYGYTF. The CDR3 nucleotides read TGTGCCAGCAGCCAAGATTCTTGGCCAGGGTATGGCTACACCTTC.

Notes on this clonotype: The junction does not match germline at one end; this may be a read error. The rearrangement uses TRBV5-4 and TRBJ2-2, with D possibly matching TRBD1 (6 bases). Germline V gene sequence: CDR1 SGHNT, CDR2 YYREEE (reference sequence). This CDR3 contains 13 residues. The CDR3 DNA reads TGTGCCAGCAGCTTACAGGGAACCGGGGAGCTGCTTTTT. It encodes CASSLQGTGELLF.

The V gene is TRBV5-6, the J gene TRBJ2-3; 7 bases match TRBD1. The CDR3 totals 13 residues. V shed 7 bases and J 3 bases; nucleotides not matched to a gene: 5. CDR1 is SGHDT and CDR2 is YYEEEE in the germline V gene. CDR3 loop: CASHGQETDTQYF. The CDR3 coding sequence is TGTGCCAGCCACGGACAGGAGACAGATACGCAGTATTTT.

This clonotype was observed at least ten times. The rearrangement links TRBV6-6 to TRBJ1-4; maybe TRBD1 (5 bases). V lost 0 bases and J 5 bases, leaving 16 bases between the germline ends. Germline loops: CDR1 MNHNY, CDR2 SVGAGI (reference sequence). This CDR3 spans 17 amino acids. The CDR3 DNA reads TGTGCCAGCAGTTACTCGACACTGCAGGGCGAGAATGAAAAACTGTTTTTT. Protein product: CASSYSTLQGENEKLFF.

CDR3 bases: TGTGCCAGCAGCCCCACCGGGCAGCCTCAGAACACTGAAGCTTTCTTT. Encoded protein: CASSPTGQPQNTEAFF. V usage is TRBV5-4 and J usage is TRBJ1-1, with D unclear. This CDR3 has 16 amino acids. The ends were cut back, 4 bases at V and 1 base at J, with 17 bases in the middle. In germline, CDR1 is SGHNT, CDR2 YYREEE (reference sequence).

Only a few counts were recorded for this clonotype. The chain combines TRBV6-6 with TRBJ2-7, with a weak D call TRBD1 (6 bases). This CDR3 spans 13 amino acids. CDR1 and CDR2 from the germline V gene are MNHNY and SVGAGI (reference sequence). Trimming shortened V by 6 bases and J by 6 bases, and 15 bases separated the two germline ends. This chain's CDR3 is CASSLPPGAEQYF. As DNA, the CDR3 is TGTGCCAGCAGCCTCCCGCCAGGGGCCGAGCAGTACTTC.

This sequence joins TRBV9 and TRBJ2-1; D may be TRBD2 (6 bases). This CDR3 region has 15 residues. CDR1 and CDR2 (germline): SGDLS, YYNGEE. The germline V and J ends were trimmed by 4 bases and 10 bases, with 21 bases remaining between them. In nucleotides, the CDR3 is TGTGCCAGCAGCTCCATCGGGACTCAGGCGGGGGAGCAGTTCTTC. This encodes CASSSIGTQAGEQFF.

The gene calls are TRBV28 and TRBJ2-3; no clear D gene. V dropped 6 bases and J dropped 0 bases, with 4 bases sitting between them. The germline gives CDR1 MDHEN, CDR2 SYDVKM. The CDR3 runs to 12 residues. In nucleotides, the CDR3 is TGTGCCAGCAGGGATAGCACAGATACGCAGTATTTT. Residues: CASRDSTDTQYF.

This clonotype was recorded at least ten times. The rearrangement uses TRBV11-2 and TRBJ2-3; D possibly corresponds to TRBD2 (6 bases). V lost 1 base, J lost 5 bases, and 13 bases lay in between. CDR1 and CDR2 from the germline V gene are SGHAT and FQNNGV. The CDR3 consists of 15 residues. The CDR3 loop is CASSLGPSAGDTQYF. The CDR3 DNA sequence: TGTGCCAGCAGCTTAGGTCCTAGCGCGGGAGATACGCAGTATTTT.

This clonotype was recorded a few times. This chain uses TRBV20-1 with TRBJ1-2; D call uncertain. Between the trimmed V and J ends, which lost 5 bases and 3 bases, there was a span of 25 bases. This CDR3 has 17 residues. Germline V CDR1 and CDR2: DFQATT, SNEGSKA (reference sequence). The CDR3 loop is CSARPPGVGRWDYGYTF. For the CDR3, the DNA is TGCAGTGCTCGCCCTCCGGGAGTTGGTCGTTGGGACTATGGCTACACCTTC.

Ten or more counts support this clonotype. The rearrangement joins TRBV18 to TRBJ1-1, with TRBD1 as a possible D gene (6 bases). CDR1 is KGHSH and CDR2 is LQKENI in the germline V gene. The CDR3 has 14 residues. V shed 1 base and J shed 4 bases, with 10 bases lying between them. CDR3 protein: CASSPQGEGTEAFF. CDR3 DNA: TGTGCCAGCTCACCACAGGGGGAGGGCACTGAAGCTTTCTTT.

This clonotype was found a few times. The chain couples TRBV20-1 to TRBJ1-4, with no clear D. CDR1 DFQATT and CDR2 SNEGSKA come from the germline V gene (reference sequence). The CDR3 extends over 13 amino acids. V was cut by 6 bases and J by 8 bases, with 16 bases left in between. The CDR3 is CSAQTGVDEKLFF. As DNA, the CDR3 is TGCAGTGCCCAAACCGGAGTCGACGAAAAACTGTTTTTT.

In its sample, this clonotype was seen many times. This rearrangement joins TRBV2 to TRBJ1-4; no clear D. V gave up 10 bases and J gave up 7 bases, with 16 bases separating them. The CDR3 consists of 13 residues. Germline-derived CDR1 and CDR2 are SNHLY and FYNNEI. The CDR3 bases are TGTGCCAACTCGCTACACAGAGGTGAAAAACTGTTTTTT. Translated: CANSLHRGEKLFF.

This chain joins TRBV7-2 and TRBJ2-1, with D unclear. With 2 bases removed from V and 0 bases from J, the gap between germline ends came to 8 bases. From germline, CDR1 is SGHTA and CDR2 FQGNSA. The CDR3 totals 15 residues. CDR3 nucleotides: TGTGCCAGCAGCTTATCTCTAGGCTCCTACAATGAGCAGTTCTTC. Translation gives CASSLSLGSYNEQFF.

This clonotype was detected only a few times. The chain carries TRBV18 and TRBJ2-5, with TRBD1 as a possible D gene (6 bases). This CDR3 is built from 13 residues. The ends were cut back, 5 bases at V and 1 base at J, with 8 bases in the middle. CDR1 is KGHSH, CDR2 LQKENI, per germline. The CDR3 region is CASSTGIQETQYF. The DNA of the CDR3 is TGTGCCAGCTCAACAGGGATCCAAGAGACCCAGTACTTC.

Many counts were recorded for this clonotype. The chain recombines TRBV5-1 with TRBJ2-1, with a tentative D call TRBD2 (7 bases). The V gene lost 7 bases and the J gene lost 6 bases, with 20 bases spanning the gap. The V gene's germline CDR1 is SGHRS and CDR2 YFSETQ. The CDR3 loop spans 15 amino acids. CDR3 nucleotides: TGCGCCAGCCGTGGTTTGGCGGGGGCAATCAATGAGCAGTTCTTC. Its protein product is CASRGLAGAINEQFF. The complete variable domain, with remaining parts taken from reference TRBV5-1 and TRBJ2-1, reads KAGVTQTPRYLIKTRGQQVTLSCSPISGHRSVSWYQQTPGQGLQFLFEYFSETQRNKGNFPGRFSGRQFSNSRSEMNVSTLELGDSALYLCASRGLAGAINEQFFGPGTRLTVL.

The rearrangement uses TRBV6-6 and TRBJ1-2; 7 nucleotides agree with TRBD1. The CDR3 has 15 amino acids. The germline V gene has CDR1 MNHNY and CDR2 SVGAGI (reference sequence). The trim removed 0 bases at V and 6 bases at J, leaving 7 bases unmatched. DNA for the CDR3: TGTGCCAGCAGTTACTCCCACAGGGGATCCGATGGCTACACCTTC. This gives the protein CASSYSHRGSDGYTF.

The chain couples TRBV27 to TRBJ1-1, with D maybe TRBD1 (6 bases). The length of the CDR3 is 15 residues. Germline assignment: CDR1 MNHEY and CDR2 SMNVEV (reference sequence). Trimming left V 3 bases short and J 1 base short, with 12 bases between. The CDR3 protein is CASSLGGLGNTEAFF. The CDR3 nucleotides are TGTGCCAGCAGTTTGGGGGGCTTGGGGAACACTGAAGCTTTCTTT.

The chain combines TRBV5-5 with TRBJ1-5; D is possibly TRBD1 (5 bases). This CDR3 has 14 residues. Trimming removed 0 bases at V and 9 bases at J, with 13 bases between. Germline lookup yields CDR1 SGHKS and CDR2 YYEKEE (reference sequence). The CDR3 protein is CASSLGAGTGPQHF. CDR3 coding DNA: TGTGCCAGCAGCTTGGGCGCAGGGACGGGGCCCCAGCATTTT.

The sample holds many counts of this clonotype. The chain recombines TRBV7-9 with TRBJ2-7; 7 nucleotides align to TRBD2. The CDR3 runs 16 residues. Germline V lookup: CDR1 SEHNR, CDR2 FQNEAQ (reference sequence). V dropped 4 bases and J dropped 2; count of bases not matched to a gene: 11. DNA of the CDR3: TGTGCCAGCAGCTCAAACCGGGGGGACCGGACCTACGAGCAGTACTTC. Residues: CASSSNRGDRTYEQYF.

This clonotype was seen only a few times. This rearrangement joins TRBV5-4 to TRBJ1-1, with 7 positions matching TRBD1. Germline CDR1 reads SGHNT; CDR2 reads YYREEE (reference sequence). The CDR3 loop spans 14 amino acids. V trimming: 4 bases; J trimming: 7 bases; junction bases outside the gene matches: 10. The CDR3 bases are TGTGCCAGCAGCCTACCCGGACAGGCCAGTGAAGCTTTCTTT. Amino acid sequence: CASSLPGQASEAFF.

This clonotype has a single count. V and J are TRBV29-1 and TRBJ1-2, with unresolved D. V lost 4 bases and J 1 base, leaving 16 bases between the germline ends. CDR1 is SQVTM and CDR2 is ANQGSEA in the germline V gene. This CDR3 spans 15 amino acids. For the CDR3, the DNA is TGCAGCGTTGTCCGACCACCTGCCCATAACTATGGCTACACCTTC. Translation: CSVVRPPAHNYGYTF.

The chain uses TRBV29-1 and TRBJ2-1; a weak D match, TRBD1 (5 bases). V gave up 6 bases and J gave up 9 bases, with 18 bases separating them. This CDR3 spans 13 amino acids. Germline V gene sequence: CDR1 SQVTM, CDR2 ANQGSEA. CDR3 in DNA: TGCAGCGTGATAATAACAGGTTTGGGTGAGCAGTTCTTC. Translating it yields CSVIITGLGEQFF.